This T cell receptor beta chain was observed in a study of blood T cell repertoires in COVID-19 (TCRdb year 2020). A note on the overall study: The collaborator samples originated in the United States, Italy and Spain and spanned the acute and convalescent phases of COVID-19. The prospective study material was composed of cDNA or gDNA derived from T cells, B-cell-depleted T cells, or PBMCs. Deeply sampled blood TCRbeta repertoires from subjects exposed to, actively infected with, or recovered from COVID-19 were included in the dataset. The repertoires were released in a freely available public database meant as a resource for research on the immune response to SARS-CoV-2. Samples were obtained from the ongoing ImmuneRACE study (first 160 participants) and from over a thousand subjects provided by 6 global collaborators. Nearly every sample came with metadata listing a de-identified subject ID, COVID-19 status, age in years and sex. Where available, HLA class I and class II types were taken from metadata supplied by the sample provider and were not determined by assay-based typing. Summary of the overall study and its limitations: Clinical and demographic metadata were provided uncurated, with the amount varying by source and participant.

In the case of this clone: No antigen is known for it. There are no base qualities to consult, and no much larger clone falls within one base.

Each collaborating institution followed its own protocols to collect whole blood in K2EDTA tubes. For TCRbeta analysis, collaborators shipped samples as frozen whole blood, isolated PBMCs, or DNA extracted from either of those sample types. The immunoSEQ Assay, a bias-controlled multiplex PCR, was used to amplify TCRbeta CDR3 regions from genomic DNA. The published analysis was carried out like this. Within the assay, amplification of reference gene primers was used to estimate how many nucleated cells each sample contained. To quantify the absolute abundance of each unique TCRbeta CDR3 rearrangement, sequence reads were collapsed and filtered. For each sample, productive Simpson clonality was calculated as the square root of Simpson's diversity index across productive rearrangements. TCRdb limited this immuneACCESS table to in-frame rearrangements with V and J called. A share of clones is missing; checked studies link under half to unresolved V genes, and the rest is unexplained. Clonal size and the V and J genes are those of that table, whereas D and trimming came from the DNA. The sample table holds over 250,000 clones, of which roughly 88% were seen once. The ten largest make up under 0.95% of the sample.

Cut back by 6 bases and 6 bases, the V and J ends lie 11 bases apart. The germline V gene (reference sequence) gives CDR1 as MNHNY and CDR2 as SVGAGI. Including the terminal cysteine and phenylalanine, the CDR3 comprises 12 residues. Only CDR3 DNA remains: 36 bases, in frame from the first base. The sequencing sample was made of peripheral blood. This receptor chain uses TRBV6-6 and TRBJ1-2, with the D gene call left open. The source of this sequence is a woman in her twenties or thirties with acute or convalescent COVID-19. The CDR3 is CASRPQVDGYTF. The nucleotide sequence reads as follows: TGTGCCAGCAGGCCCCAGGTCGATGGCTACACCTTC.